Below are 3 T cell receptor beta chains sequenced from a single sample in a study of T cell changes during pregnancy in multiple sclerosis. The assay was immunoSEQ multiplex PCR, and TCRdb's table has in-frame clones only and misses some. The sample lists 40,000 or so clones, 80% to 95% occurring once. The sequencing used CD4+ T cells from peripheral blood mononuclear cells, collected in the third trimester of pregnancy. The receptors were gathered from a female donor in good health, enrolled as a control in a pregnancy study.

J is TRBJ2-7 and V is TRBV2; the D gene is possibly TRBD1 (5 bases). This CDR3 has 13 amino acids. With 4 bases removed from V and 3 bases from J, the gap between germline ends came to 10 bases. Germline CDR1 SNHLY, CDR2 FYNNEI. Here the CDR3 reads CASSGQGLYEQYF. For the CDR3, the DNA is TGTGCCAGCAGTGGGCAGGGCCTCTACGAGCAGTACTTC.

The V and J genes are TRBV7-2 and TRBJ2-6, with 7 bases aligning to TRBD1. Per germline, CDR1 SGHTA and CDR2 FQGNSA. The CDR3 is made up of 15 amino acids. J was trimmed by 6 bases and V by 5 bases; bases with no gene match: 7. CDR3 in DNA: TGTGCCAGCAGCCCCAGACAGGGTCTGGCCAACGTCCTGACTTTC. It encodes CASSPRQGLANVLTF.

The V and J genes are TRBV18 and TRBJ2-7, with D possibly being TRBD1 (6 bases). This CDR3 is built from 12 residues. Trimming cost V 6 bases and J 0 bases, with 6 bases left between them. The germline V gene encodes CDR1 KGHSH and CDR2 LQKENI. In DNA form, the CDR3 reads TGTGCCAGCTCGGACAGCTCCTACGAGCAGTACTTC. As protein: CASSDSSYEQYF.